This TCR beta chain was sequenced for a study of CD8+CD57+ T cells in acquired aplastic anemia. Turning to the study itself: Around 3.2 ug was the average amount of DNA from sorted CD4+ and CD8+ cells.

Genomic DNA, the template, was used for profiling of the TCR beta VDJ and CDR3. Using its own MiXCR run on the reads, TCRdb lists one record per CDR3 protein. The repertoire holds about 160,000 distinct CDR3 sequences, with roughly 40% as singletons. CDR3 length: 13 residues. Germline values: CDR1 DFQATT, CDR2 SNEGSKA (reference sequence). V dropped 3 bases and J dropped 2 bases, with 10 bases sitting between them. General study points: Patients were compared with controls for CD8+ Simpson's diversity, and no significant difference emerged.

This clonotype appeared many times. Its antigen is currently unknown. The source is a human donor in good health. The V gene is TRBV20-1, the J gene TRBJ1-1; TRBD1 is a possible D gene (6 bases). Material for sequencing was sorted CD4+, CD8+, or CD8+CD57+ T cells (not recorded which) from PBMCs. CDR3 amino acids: CSASRTDNTEAFF. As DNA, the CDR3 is TGCAGTGCTAGCAGGACAGATAACACTGAAGCTTTCTTT.